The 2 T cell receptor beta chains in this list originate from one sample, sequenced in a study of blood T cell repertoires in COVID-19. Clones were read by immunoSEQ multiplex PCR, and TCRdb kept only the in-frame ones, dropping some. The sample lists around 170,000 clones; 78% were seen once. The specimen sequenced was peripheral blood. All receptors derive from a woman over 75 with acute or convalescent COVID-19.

This chain's CDR3 is CASSRDRAQPQHF. The CDR3 nucleotides read TGTGCCAGCAGTCGGGACAGGGCTCAGCCCCAGCATTTT. The chain is built from TRBV28 and TRBJ1-5; 9 bases match TRBD1. The CDR3 runs 13 residues. Trimming cost V 5 bases and J 6 bases; bases outside gene matches: 2. From germline, CDR1 is MDHEN and CDR2 SYDVKM.

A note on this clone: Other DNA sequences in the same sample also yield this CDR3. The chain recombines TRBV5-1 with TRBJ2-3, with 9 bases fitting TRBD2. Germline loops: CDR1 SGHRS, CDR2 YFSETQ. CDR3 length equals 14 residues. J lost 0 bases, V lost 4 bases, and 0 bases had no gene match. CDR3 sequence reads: CASSLAGSTDTQYF. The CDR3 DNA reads TGCGCCAGCAGCCTAGCGGGGAGCACAGATACGCAGTATTTT.